These 8 T cell receptor beta chains were sequenced from one sample in a study of blood T cell repertoires in COVID-19. Measured with immunoSEQ multiplex PCR; TCRdb has only the in-frame clones, and not every one. The sample consists of about 170,000 clones, roughly 86% of them appearing once. Material for sequencing was peripheral blood. The receptors here all came from a man between 65 and 79 years old with acute or convalescent COVID-19.

The J gene is TRBJ2-2, the V gene TRBV5-4; D gene unclear. Trimming removed 4 bases at V and 8 bases at J, with 9 bases between. This CDR3 comprises 12 residues. Germline loops: CDR1 SGHNT, CDR2 YYREEE (reference sequence). The CDR3 DNA is TGTGCCAGCAGCCCCTATTGGGGGGAGCTGTTTTTT. Residues: CASSPYWGELFF.

The genes are TRBV30 and TRBJ1-3; D possibly corresponds to TRBD1 (6 bases). V lost 3 bases and J lost 0, with 9 bases in between. Per the germline V gene, CDR1 is GTSNPN and CDR2 is SVGIG (reference sequence). The CDR3 spans 14 residues. In nucleotides, the CDR3 is TGTGCCTGGAGGGACAGAAGCTCTGGAAACACCATATATTTT. Translating gives CAWRDRSSGNTIYF. Based on the CDR3 plus reference TRBV30 and TRBJ1-3, the full variable domain is SQTIHQWPATLVQPVGSPLSLECTVEGTSNPNLYWYRQAAGRGLQLLFYSVGIGQISSEVPQNLSASRPQDRQFILSSKKLLLSDSGFYLCAWRDRSSGNTIYFGEGSWLTVV.

This clone has a single count. The chain joins TRBV9 to TRBJ2-1; 10 nucleotides line up with TRBD2. The CDR3 contains 14 residues. CDR1 is SGDLS, CDR2 YYNGEE, per germline. V shed 7 bases and J 4 bases; nucleotides not matched to a gene: 5. The chain's CDR3 is CASQAGGIYNEQFF. CDR3 nucleotides: TGTGCCAGCCAAGCGGGAGGGATATACAATGAGCAGTTCTTC.

The chain carries TRBV6-6 and TRBJ2-2; tentatively, D is TRBD2 (6 bases). Trimming took off 5 bases at V and 1 base at J, with 11 bases between the two ends. Germline CDR1 MNHNY, CDR2 SVGAGI (reference sequence). The CDR3 totals 15 residues. This CDR3 reads CASSQHGGNTGELFF. The CDR3 DNA is TGTGCCAGCAGTCAACACGGGGGGAACACCGGGGAGCTGTTTTTT.

The chain carries TRBV10-3 and TRBJ2-3, with D tentatively TRBD1 (5 bases). With 7 bases removed from V and 1 base from J, the gap between germline ends came to 9 bases. From germline, CDR1 is ENHRY and CDR2 SYGVKD. The CDR3 has 13 amino acids. For the CDR3, the DNA is TGTGCCATCAAGGGGTCTGGCACAGATACGCAGTATTTT. This translates into CAIKGSGTDTQYF.

This CDR3 is CASSHLGADYEQYF. In DNA, the CDR3 is TGTGCCAGCAGTCACTTGGGGGCGGACTACGAGCAGTACTTC. The chain is built from TRBV6-6 and TRBJ2-7; perhaps TRBD1 as D (6 bases). The CDR3 loop spans 14 amino acids. V was cut by 5 bases and J by 3 bases, with 14 bases left in between. Germline V CDR1 and CDR2: MNHNY, SVGAGI (reference sequence).

About this clone itself: Distinct nucleotide sequences in the sample also encode this CDR3. The chain carries TRBV4-3 and TRBJ1-2; 10 positions match TRBD1. Germline-derived CDR1 and CDR2 are LGHNA and YSLEER. The trim removed 3 bases at V and 3 bases at J, leaving 1 base unmatched. The CDR3 sequence is 14 residues long. This CDR3 reads CASSHGTGDYGYTF. CDR3 nucleotides: TGCGCCAGCAGCCATGGGACAGGGGACTATGGCTACACCTTC.

V and J are TRBV4-1 and TRBJ2-3; 7 nucleotides match TRBD1. The CDR3 length is 16 residues. Germline assignment: CDR1 MGHRA and CDR2 YSYEKL. J lost 2 bases, V lost 4 bases, and 9 bases had no gene match. The CDR3 DNA is TGCGCCAGCAGCCGGTCGACAGGGAGAAACACAGATACGCAGTATTTT. This codes for CASSRSTGRNTDTQYF.